This T cell receptor beta chain was profiled in a study of early T cells in non-severe SARS-CoV-2 infection. The overall study: With bulk RNA from unsorted whole blood as input, sequencing yielded unpaired chains.

Researchers attached unique molecular identifiers to individual cDNA molecules. TCRdb passed the 5' RACE reads through MiXCR, listing each CDR3 protein once. Found here are 65,000 to 95,000 distinct CDR3 sequences, over 9% of them singletons; the top ten hold about 4.8%. As regards this clonotype: The antigen is undetermined.

The length of the CDR3 is 13 residues. Trimming shortened V by 1 base and J by 1 base, and 4 bases separated the two germline ends. CDR1 is LGHDT and CDR2 is YNNKEL in the germline V gene (reference sequence). Broader study findings: Matches to VDJdb favored anti-spike CD8 responses and missed private and CD4 specificities.

What was sequenced was whole blood. The chain has TRBV3-1 and TRBJ2-5; D not certain. This sequence originates from an adult who was a healthcare worker with PCR-confirmed SARS-CoV-2 infection or an uninfected control (not recorded which). This CDR3 is CASSQAGQETQYF. Here the CDR3 DNA reads TGTGCCAGCAGCCAAGCGGGCCAAGAGACCCAGTACTTC.